This TCR beta chain was identified during a study of shared clonotypes between healthy human individuals. Across the study: CD4 naive and CD4 memory each took three plates per donor, while CD8 naive took two and CD8 memory one.

Recent vaccinations or acute infections were absent in the healthy HIV-negative adult donors. Study outcomes and limitations: Against clonotypes common to all four donors, non-shared ones had lower generation probabilities. Estimated richness was generally greater in naive than memory subsets.

Repertoires were generated with immunoSEQ multiplex PCR, while TCRdb's copy carries only in-frame clones and drops some. Of about 100,000 clones in the sample, approximately 70% were seen once. This clone turned up a few times. Its target is not known. Germline loops: CDR1 MDHEN, CDR2 SYDVKM. The CDR3 sequence is 16 residues long. Between the trimmed V and J ends, which lost 5 bases and 3 bases, there was a span of 17 bases. The sequenced sample consisted of memory CD8+ T cells sorted from blood. Subset given: CD45RO+ cells pooled with CCR7-negative TemRA cells. This receptor was obtained from a woman between 25 and 40 years old in good health. This sequence joins TRBV28 and TRBJ1-3; no clear D gene. DNA of the CDR3: TGTGCCAGCAGTCTGCCCCCCTATGGGAGTGGAAACACCATATATTTT. Its translation is CASSLPPYGSGNTIYF. Full variable domain (outside the CDR3, taken from reference TRBV28 and TRBJ1-3): DVKVTQSSRYLVKRTGEKVFLECVQDMDHENMFWYRQDPGLGLRLIYFSYDVKMKEKGDIPEGYSVSREKKERFSLILESASTNQTSMYLCASSLPPYGSGNTIYFGEGSWLTVV.